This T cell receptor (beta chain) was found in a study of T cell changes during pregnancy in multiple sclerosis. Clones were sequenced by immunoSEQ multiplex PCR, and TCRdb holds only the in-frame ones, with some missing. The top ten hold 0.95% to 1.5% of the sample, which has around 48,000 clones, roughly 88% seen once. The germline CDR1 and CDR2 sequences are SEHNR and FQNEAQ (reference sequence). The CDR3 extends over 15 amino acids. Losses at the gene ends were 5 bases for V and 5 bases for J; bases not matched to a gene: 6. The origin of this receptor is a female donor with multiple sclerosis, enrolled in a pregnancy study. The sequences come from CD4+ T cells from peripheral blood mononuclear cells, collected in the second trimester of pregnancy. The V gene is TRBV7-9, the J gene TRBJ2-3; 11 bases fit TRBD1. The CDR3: CASSRGQGAGDTQYF. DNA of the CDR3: TGTGCCAGCAGCCGCGGACAGGGGGCAGGAGATACGCAGTATTTT. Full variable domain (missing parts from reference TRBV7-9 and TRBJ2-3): DTGVSQNPRHKITKRGQNVTFRCDPISEHNRLYWYRQTLGQGPEFLTYFQNEAQLEKSRLLSDRFSAERPKGSFSTLEIQRTEQGDSAMYLCASSRGQGAGDTQYFGPGTRLTVL.